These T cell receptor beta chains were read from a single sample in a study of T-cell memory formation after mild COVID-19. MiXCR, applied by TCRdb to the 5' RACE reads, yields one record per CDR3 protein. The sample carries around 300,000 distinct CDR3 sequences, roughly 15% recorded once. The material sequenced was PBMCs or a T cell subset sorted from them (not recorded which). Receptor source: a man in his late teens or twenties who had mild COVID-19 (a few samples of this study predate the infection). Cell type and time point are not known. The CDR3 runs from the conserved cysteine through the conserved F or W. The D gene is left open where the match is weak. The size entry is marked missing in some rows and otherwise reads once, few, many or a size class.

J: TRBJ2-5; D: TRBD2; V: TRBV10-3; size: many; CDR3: CAISQSGGAETQYF; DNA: TGTGCCATCAGCCAAAGCGGGGGGGCAGAGACCCAGTACTTC
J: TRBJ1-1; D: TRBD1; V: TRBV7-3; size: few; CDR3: CASSPDRGLTEAFF; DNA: TGTGCCAGCAGTCCAGACAGGGGTCTCACTGAAGCTTTCTTT
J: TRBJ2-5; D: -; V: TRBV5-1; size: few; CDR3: CASSLAAGAQETQYF; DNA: TGCGCCAGCAGCTTGGCCGCGGGGGCACAAGAGACCCAGTACTTC
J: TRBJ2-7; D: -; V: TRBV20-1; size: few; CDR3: CSARDPARGTPYEQYF; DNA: TGCAGTGCTAGAGATCCGGCACGGGGGACCCCCTACGAGCAGTACTTC
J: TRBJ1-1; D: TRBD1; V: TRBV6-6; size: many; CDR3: CASRSDRANTEAFF; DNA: TGTGCCAGCAGATCGGACAGGGCGAACACTGAAGCTTTCTTT
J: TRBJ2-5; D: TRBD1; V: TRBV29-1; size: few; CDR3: CTTTRTGFQETQYF; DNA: TGCACTACTACCCGGACAGGGTTTCAAGAGACCCAGTACTTC
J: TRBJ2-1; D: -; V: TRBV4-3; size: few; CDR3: CASSQDRALGNEQFF; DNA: TGCGCCAGCAGCCAAGATCGAGCGTTAGGGAATGAGCAGTTCTTC
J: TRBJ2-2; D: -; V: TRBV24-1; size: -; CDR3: CATSGAGNGRYTGELFF; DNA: TGTGCCACCAGTGGGGCAGGGAATGGGAGATACACCGGGGAGCTGTTTTTT
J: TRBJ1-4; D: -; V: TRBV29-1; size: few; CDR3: CSARQVSNEKLFF; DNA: TGCAGCGCCAGACAGGTTTCTAATGAAAAACTGTTTTTT
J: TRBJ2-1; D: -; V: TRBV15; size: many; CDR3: CATSGLRGGYNEQFF; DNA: TGTGCCACCAGCGGCCTCAGGGGGGGCTACAATGAGCAGTTCTTC
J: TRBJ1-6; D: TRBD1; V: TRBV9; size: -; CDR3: CASSLGGGSPPHF; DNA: TGTGCCAGCAGCCTAGGGGGCGGTTCACCCCCCCACTTT
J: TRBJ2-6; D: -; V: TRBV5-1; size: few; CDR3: CASSLRPSGSGANVLTF; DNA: TGCGCCAGCAGCTTGCGCCCTTCCGGGTCTGGGGCCAACGTCCTGACTTTC
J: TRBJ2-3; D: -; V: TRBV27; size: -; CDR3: CAFGGGPGTDTQYF; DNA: TGTGCCTTCGGTGGGGGGCCAGGCACAGATACGCAGTATTTT
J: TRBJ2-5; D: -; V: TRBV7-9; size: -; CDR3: CASNSKADQETQYF; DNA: TGTGCCAGCAACTCGAAAGCAGATCAAGAGACCCAGTACTTC
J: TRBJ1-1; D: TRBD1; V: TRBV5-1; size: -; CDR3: CASGLGGPNTEAFF; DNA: TGCGCCAGCGGACTAGGGGGCCCGAACACTGAAGCTTTCTTT
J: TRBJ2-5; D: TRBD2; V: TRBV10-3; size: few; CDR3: CAISDGGRGQETQYF; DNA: TGTGCCATCAGTGATGGCGGGAGGGGACAAGAGACCCAGTACTTC
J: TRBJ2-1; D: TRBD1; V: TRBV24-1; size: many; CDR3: CATSPGGDQSEFF; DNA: TGTGCCACCAGCCCAGGGGGCGATCAAAGCGAGTTCTTC
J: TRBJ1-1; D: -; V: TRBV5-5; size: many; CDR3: CASSLALGGDTEAFF; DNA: TGTGCCAGCAGCTTGGCCTTGGGGGGTGACACTGAAGCTTTCTTT
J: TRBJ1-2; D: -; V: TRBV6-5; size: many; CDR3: CASSPGSLGYTF; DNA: TGTGCCAGCAGCCCCGGATCTCTGGGCTACACCTTC
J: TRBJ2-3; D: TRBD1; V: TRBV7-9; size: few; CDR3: CASSDIRGHTQYF; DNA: TGTGCCAGCAGCGATATTAGGGGGCATACGCAGTATTTT
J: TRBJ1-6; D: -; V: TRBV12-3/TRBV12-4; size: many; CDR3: CASSSGADSPLHF; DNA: TGTGCCAGCAGTTCCGGGGCTGATTCACCCCTCCACTTT
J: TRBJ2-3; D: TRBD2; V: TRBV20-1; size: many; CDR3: CSAGAGLAATDTQYF; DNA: TGCAGTGCTGGGGCGGGACTAGCGGCCACAGATACGCAGTATTTT
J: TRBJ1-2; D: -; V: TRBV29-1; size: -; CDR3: CSVEEEEGLYGYTF; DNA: TGCAGCGTTGAAGAGGAAGAGGGGCTCTATGGCTACACCTTC
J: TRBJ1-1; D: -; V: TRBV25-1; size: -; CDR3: CASSKGTPNTEAFF; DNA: TGTGCCAGCAGTAAAGGGACGCCGAACACTGAAGCTTTCTTT
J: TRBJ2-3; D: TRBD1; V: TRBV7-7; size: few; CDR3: CASSQGTGATDTQYF; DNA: TGTGCTAGCAGCCAGGGGACAGGGGCCACAGATACGCAGTATTTT
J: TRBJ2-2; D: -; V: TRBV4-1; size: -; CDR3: CASSRPTGRQAGELFF; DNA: TGCGCCAGCAGCCGCCCCACCGGGAGACAAGCCGGGGAGCTGTTTTTT
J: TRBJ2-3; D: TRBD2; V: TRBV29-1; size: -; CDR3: CSGQPGGLIAPSGQYF; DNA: TGCAGCGGTCAGCCTGGGGGACTGATCGCCCCTAGCGGGCAGTATTTT
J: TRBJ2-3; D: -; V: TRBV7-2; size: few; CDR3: CASSPSLWGGAAPHTQYF; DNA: TGTGCCAGCAGCCCCTCTCTATGGGGGGGGGCCGCACCGCATACGCAGTATTTT
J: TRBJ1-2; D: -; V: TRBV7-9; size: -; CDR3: CASSRNRGFGDYGYTF; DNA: TGTGCCAGCAGCCGAAACCGGGGGTTCGGGGACTATGGCTACACCTTC
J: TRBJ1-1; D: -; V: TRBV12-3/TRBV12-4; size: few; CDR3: CASSFLTSEAFF; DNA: TGTGCCAGCAGCTTTCTTACAAGTGAAGCTTTCTTT
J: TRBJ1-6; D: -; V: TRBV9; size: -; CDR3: CASSVIGRNSPLHF; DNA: TGTGCCAGCAGCGTAATTGGAAGAAATTCACCCCTCCACTTT
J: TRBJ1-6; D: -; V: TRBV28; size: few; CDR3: CASLRGESSYNSPLHF; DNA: TGTGCCAGCTTGAGGGGGGAAAGCTCCTATAATTCACCCCTCCACTTT
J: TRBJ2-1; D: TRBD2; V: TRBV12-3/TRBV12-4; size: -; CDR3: CASTLGGGLYNEQFF; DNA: TGTGCCAGCACCCTTGGCGGGGGACTGTACAATGAGCAGTTCTTC
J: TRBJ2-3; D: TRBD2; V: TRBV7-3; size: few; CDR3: CASSLIPLAGVRDTQYF; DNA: TGTGCCAGCAGCTTAATCCCGCTAGCGGGGGTCAGAGATACGCAGTATTTT
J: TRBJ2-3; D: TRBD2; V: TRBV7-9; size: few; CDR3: CASSPSSGVTDTQYF; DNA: TGTGCCAGCAGCCCTTCTAGCGGGGTCACAGATACGCAGTATTTT
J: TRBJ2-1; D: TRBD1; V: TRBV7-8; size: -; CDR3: CASSLQGTGGNNEQFF; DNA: TGTGCCAGCAGCTTACAAGGGACAGGGGGTAACAATGAGCAGTTCTTC
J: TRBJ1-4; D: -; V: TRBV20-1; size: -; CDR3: CSAPHRVREKLFF; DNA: TGCAGTGCTCCACACAGGGTTCGGGAAAAACTGTTTTTT
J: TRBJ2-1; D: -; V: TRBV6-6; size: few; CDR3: CASSSFNFRASSYNEQFF; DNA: TGTGCCAGCAGTTCCTTTAATTTCAGGGCCAGCTCCTACAATGAGCAGTTCTTC
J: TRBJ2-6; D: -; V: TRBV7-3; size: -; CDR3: CASKDSGANVLTF; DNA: TGTGCCAGTAAAGACTCTGGGGCCAACGTCCTGACTTTC
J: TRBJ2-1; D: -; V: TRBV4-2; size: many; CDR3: CASSRRGGSSYNEQFF; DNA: TGTGCCAGCAGCCGCCGAGGAGGGTCGTCCTACAATGAGCAGTTCTTC
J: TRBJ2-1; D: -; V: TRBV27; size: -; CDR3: CASSSQGSYNEQFF; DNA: TGTGCCAGCAGTTCCCAGGGCTCCTACAATGAGCAGTTCTTC
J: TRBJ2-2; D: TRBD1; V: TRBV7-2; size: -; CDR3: CASSPWDRSNTGELFF; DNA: TGTGCCAGCAGCCCGTGGGACAGGAGTAACACCGGGGAGCTGTTTTTT